A single sample gave rise to the 22 T cell receptor beta chains below, sequenced in a study of cytomegalovirus exposure and HLA in healthy donors. Primers for the PCR totalled 60 Vbeta and 13 Jbeta. Produced via immunoSEQ multiplex PCR; TCRdb's table is partial and in-frame only. Recorded for this sample: some 150,000 clones. The sequencing sample was made of PBMCs. The source of these receptors is a woman in her late teens or twenties in good health and CMV-seropositive.

The rearrangement joins TRBV29-1 to TRBJ1-2; D uncertain. CDR3 size: 14 residues. The V end was cut by 4 bases, the J end by 5 bases, with 17 bases between. From germline, CDR1 is SQVTM and CDR2 ANQGSEA. CDR3 protein: CSVVTPEGGYGYTF. DNA for the CDR3: TGCAGCGTTGTGACACCGGAGGGCGGTTATGGCTACACCTTC.

The CDR3 spells CASSIGPSTQETQYF. CDR3 nucleotides: TGTGCCAGTAGTATTGGTCCTAGCACCCAAGAGACCCAGTACTTC. This rearrangement joins TRBV19 to TRBJ2-5, with D possibly TRBD2 on 5 matching bases. V lost 3 bases, J lost 1 base, and 12 bases lay in between. The germline V gene has CDR1 LNHDA and CDR2 SQIVND (reference sequence). There are 15 residues in the CDR3.

This chain links TRBV27 with TRBJ1-3, with D possibly being TRBD1 (5 bases). Trimming removed 6 bases from V and 0 bases from J, with 6 bases in between. CDR1 is MNHEY and CDR2 is SMNVEV in the germline V gene (reference sequence). This CDR3 spans 13 amino acids. CDR3 sequence reads: CASRGASGNTIYF. In nucleotides, the CDR3 is TGTGCCAGCAGAGGGGCCTCTGGAAACACCATATATTTT.

This chain links TRBV30 with TRBJ2-7, with D perhaps matching TRBD2 (5 bases). The ends were cut back, 4 bases at V and 0 bases at J, with 10 bases in the middle. The germline V gene encodes CDR1 GTSNPN and CDR2 SVGIG (reference sequence). This CDR3 has 13 amino acids. The DNA for the CDR3 is TGTGCCTGGAACCGGGGAAGCTCCTACGAGCAGTACTTC. Its translation: CAWNRGSSYEQYF.

The chain is built from TRBV30 and TRBJ2-3; tentative D call: TRBD1 (5 bases). The V end was cut by 5 bases, the J end by 4 bases, with 10 bases between. This CDR3 is built from 12 residues. CDR1 and CDR2 from the germline V gene are GTSNPN and SVGIG (reference sequence). The CDR3 DNA reads TGTGCCTGGTCGACAGCAGCAGATACGCAGTATTTT. This gives the protein CAWSTAADTQYF.

The CDR3 here is CASSSGLAGSTDTQYF. The DNA of the CDR3 is TGCGCCAGCAGCTCCGGACTAGCGGGAAGCACAGATACGCAGTATTTT. The chain recombines TRBV5-1 with TRBJ2-3, with 12 positions matching TRBD2. The J segment lost 0 bases and the V segment lost 3 bases, leaving 2 bases of the junction unmatched. This CDR3 contains 16 residues. Germline assignment: CDR1 SGHRS and CDR2 YFSETQ.

This chain uses TRBV7-2 with TRBJ2-4; D ambiguous. CDR1 and CDR2 (germline): SGHTA, FQGNSA. The CDR3 totals 13 residues. V gave up 1 base and J gave up 15 bases, with 16 bases separating them. CDR3 coding DNA: TGTGCCAGCAGCTTAGGAACTCAGGAACGGCCGTACTTC. It is translated as CASSLGTQERPYF. The full variable domain, in which reference TRBV7-2 and TRBJ2-4 provide the parts outside the CDR3, is GAGVSQSPSNKVTEKGKDVELRCDPISGHTALYWYRQSLGQGLEFLIYFQGNSAPDKSGLPSDRFSAERTGGSVSTLTIQRTQQEDSAVYLCASSLGTQERPYFGAGTRLSVL.

The chain carries TRBV9 and TRBJ1-3, with 11 bases that match TRBD1. Germline trimming cut 3 bases from V and 0 bases from J; bases unmatched to any gene: 5. CDR1 is SGDLS and CDR2 is YYNGEE in the germline V gene. The CDR3 is 17 residues long. For the CDR3, the DNA is TGTGCCAGCAGCGCCCCCGGGACAGGGGGCTCTGGAAACACCATATATTTT. It translates to CASSAPGTGGSGNTIYF. The whole variable domain, filled in from reference TRBV9 and TRBJ1-3, reads DSGVTQTPKHLITATGQRVTLRCSPRSGDLSVYWYQQSLDQGLQFLIQYYNGEERAKGNILERFSAQQFPDLHSELNLSSLELGDSALYFCASSAPGTGGSGNTIYFGEGSWLTVV.

This rearrangement joins TRBV6-6 to TRBJ1-6; 9 nucleotides match TRBD1. The CDR3 is 15 amino acids. Germline-derived CDR1 and CDR2 are MNHNY and SVGAGI (reference sequence). J lost 7 bases, V lost 0 bases, and 1 base had no gene match. The CDR3 here is CASSYSGTGNSPLHF. CDR3 nucleotides: TGTGCCAGCAGTTACTCAGGGACAGGGAATTCACCCCTCCACTTT.

The chain is built from TRBV7-2 and TRBJ2-3, with 12 bases matching TRBD2. V was pared by 2 bases and J by 1 base, with 1 base of the junction left unmatched. CDR3 size: 16 residues. Per germline, CDR1 SGHTA and CDR2 FQGNSA. CDR3 nucleotides: TGTGCCAGCAGCTTAAGACTAGCGGGAGGCACAGATACGCAGTATTTT. Translated, it gives CASSLRLAGGTDTQYF.

The chain links TRBV5-4 to TRBJ2-5, with a possible D match to TRBD1 (5 bases). The better agreement between TRBJ2-7 and the DNA end casts doubt on the J call. Per germline, CDR1 SGHNT and CDR2 YYREEE (reference sequence). CDR3 length: 12 amino acids. The CDR3 spells CASSQAGYEQYF. The DNA of the CDR3 is TGTGCCAGCAGCCAGGCAGGGTACGAGCAGTACTTC.

The chain combines TRBV15 with TRBJ2-7; D is possibly TRBD2 (5 bases). The V and J ends lost 6 bases and 4 bases respectively, with 13 bases between them. The CDR3 extends over 13 amino acids. Germline CDR1 is LNHNV and CDR2 is YYDKDF (reference sequence). CDR3 amino acids: CATRRSGGYEQYF. CDR3 sequence (DNA): TGTGCCACCAGGCGGTCTGGCGGGTACGAGCAGTACTTC.

The chain carries TRBV7-2 and TRBJ2-2; 9 positions agree with TRBD2. The V gene end was trimmed by 5 bases and the J gene end by 6 bases; junction bases not matched to a gene: 7. The V gene's germline CDR1 is SGHTA and CDR2 FQGNSA. CDR3 length: 15 amino acids. The CDR3 region has the DNA TGTGCCAGCAGCCCCCTCGGACTAGCGCCCGGGGAGCTGTTTTTT. It is translated as CASSPLGLAPGELFF.

The chain has TRBV5-1 and TRBJ2-2; 11 nucleotides line up with TRBD2. The trim removed 2 bases at V and 3 bases at J, leaving 0 bases unmatched. The CDR3 has 15 amino acids. Germline V gives CDR1 SGHRS, CDR2 YFSETQ. The CDR3 region has the DNA TGCGCCAGCAGCTTACTAGCGGGAGACACCGGGGAGCTGTTTTTT. It encodes CASSLLAGDTGELFF.

The chain couples TRBV7-2 to TRBJ2-3, with D possibly matching TRBD2 (6 bases). Germline V CDR1 and CDR2: SGHTA, FQGNSA. Trimming took 2 bases from V and 4 from J, leaving 22 bases between them. This CDR3 is built from 18 residues. The CDR3 sequence is CASSLRRGGIVWADTQYF. The DNA of the CDR3 is TGTGCCAGCAGCTTAAGGCGGGGCGGAATCGTATGGGCAGATACGCAGTATTTT.

This rearrangement joins TRBV6-5 to TRBJ2-7; 8 nucleotides align to TRBD1. This CDR3 is 15 amino acids long. Germline values: CDR1 MNHEY, CDR2 SVGAGI. V lost 0 bases, J lost 1 base, and 2 bases stayed unmatched. CDR3 in DNA: TGTGCCAGCAGTTACTCGGACAGGGCTTCCTACGAGCAGTACTTC. Protein: CASSYSDRASYEQYF.

The chain employs TRBV11-2 and TRBJ1-1; TRBD1 matches at 8 bases. The CDR3 totals 15 residues. Germline V CDR1 and CDR2: SGHAT, FQNNGV. Germline trimming cut 5 bases from V and 6 bases from J; bases unmatched to any gene: 11. CDR3 protein: CASSPTGARVPEAFF. The CDR3, as DNA: TGTGCCAGCAGCCCGACAGGGGCCAGGGTCCCTGAAGCTTTCTTT.

This chain links TRBV6-5 with TRBJ1-2, with 7 bases matching TRBD1. In germline, CDR1 is MNHEY, CDR2 SVGAGI. V lost 0 bases, J lost 4 bases, and 5 bases stayed unmatched. The CDR3 totals 15 residues. The CDR3 loop is CASSYSRGRVYGYTF. As DNA, the CDR3 is TGTGCCAGCAGTTACTCTAGGGGGCGCGTCTATGGCTACACCTTC.

As concerns this clone: At one end, the junction sequence differs from germline, possibly due to a read error. The chain couples TRBV6-5 to TRBJ1-1; D is unclear. There are 14 residues in the CDR3. Germline CDR1 MNHEY, CDR2 SVGAGI. The chain's CDR3 is CAISESTGNTEAFF. The CDR3 region has the DNA TGTGCCATCAGTGAGTCGACGGGGAACACTGAAGCTTTCTTT.

The V call is TRBV5-4, the J call TRBJ2-7; 10 bases line up with TRBD1. The CDR3 sequence is 15 residues long. V lost 4 bases to trimming and J lost 6 bases; unmatched junction nucleotides: 10. CDR1 and CDR2 from the germline V gene are SGHNT and YYREEE (reference sequence). CDR3 in amino acids: CASSPDRGIAREQYF. The CDR3 nucleotides are TGTGCCAGCAGCCCGGACAGGGGGATAGCCCGCGAGCAGTACTTC. The full variable domain, with the rest looked up from reference TRBV5-4 and TRBJ2-7, is ETGVTQSPTHLIKTRGQQVTLRCSSQSGHNTVSWYQQALGQGPQFIFQYYREEENGRGNFPPRFSGLQFPNYSSELNVNALELDDSALYLCASSPDRGIAREQYFGPGTRLTVT.

The chain couples TRBV6-5 to TRBJ1-2; tentative D call: TRBD1 (5 bases). CDR1 and CDR2 (germline): MNHEY, SVGAGI. Trimming removed 0 bases from V and 7 bases from J, with 15 bases in between. The CDR3 totals 15 residues. Written as DNA, the CDR3 is TGTGCCAGCAGTTACTCGATGGGGACTTTGGGTGGCTACACCTTC. It yields the protein CASSYSMGTLGGYTF.

The V gene is TRBV19, the J gene TRBJ1-1; 7 bases align to TRBD1. The V gene's germline CDR1 is LNHDA and CDR2 SQIVND (reference sequence). V dropped 4 bases and J dropped 1; count of bases not matched to a gene: 6. This CDR3 region has 15 residues. This CDR3 is CASSSRGTANTEAFF. DNA of the CDR3: TGTGCCAGTAGTAGTCGTGGGACAGCGAACACTGAAGCTTTCTTT. Drawing the rest from reference TRBV19 and TRBJ1-1, the complete variable domain is DGGITQSPKYLFRKEGQNVTLSCEQNLNHDAMYWYRQDPGQGLRLIYYSQIVNDFQKGDIAEGYSVSREKKESFPLTVTSAQKNPTAFYLCASSSRGTANTEAFFGQGTRLTVV.